This TCR beta chain appears in the sequencing data of a study of cytomegalovirus exposure and HLA in healthy donors. Findings and limits, study-wide: The analysis excluded some indistinguishable V segments, including TRBV6-2 and TRBV6-3.

The PCR ran on 60 Vbeta and 13 Jbeta primers. TCRdb's copy holds only in-frame clones and misses some; the assay was immunoSEQ multiplex PCR. In the table there are some 150,000 clones, approximately 75% of which are singletons. As to this clone: Its specificity is unknown.

Donors consisted of healthy bone marrow donors. CDR3 length equals 15 residues. Germline V gene data show CDR1 as SGHTA and CDR2 as FQGNSA. V gave up 4 bases and J gave up 4 bases; unmatched junction bases: 7. The material sequenced was PBMCs. V is TRBV7-2 and J is TRBJ1-2; TRBD1 aligns across 9 bases. The source of this sequence is a male donor in good health and CMV-seronegative. Here the CDR3 DNA reads TGTGCCAGCAGCTCCGTACAGGGGGCTAGCTATGGCTACACCTTC. It translates to CASSSVQGASYGYTF.